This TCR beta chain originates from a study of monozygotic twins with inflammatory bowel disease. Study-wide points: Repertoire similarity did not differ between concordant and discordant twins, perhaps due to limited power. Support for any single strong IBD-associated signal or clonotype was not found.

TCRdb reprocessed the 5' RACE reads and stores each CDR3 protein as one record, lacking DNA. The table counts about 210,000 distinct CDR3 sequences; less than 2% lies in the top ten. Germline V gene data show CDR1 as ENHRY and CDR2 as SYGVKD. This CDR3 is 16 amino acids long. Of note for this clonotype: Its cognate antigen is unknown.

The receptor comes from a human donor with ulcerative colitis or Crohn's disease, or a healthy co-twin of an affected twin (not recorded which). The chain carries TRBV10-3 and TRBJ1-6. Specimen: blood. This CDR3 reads CAISEARGATNSPLHF.